This record covers a single T cell receptor (beta chain). What this receptor recognizes is not known. One junction end does not reproduce the germline sequence, and a read error may be involved. Taken from cysteine to phenylalanine, the CDR3 has 13 residues. CDR3 DNA is the only sequence kept; it has 39 bases, read in frame from the first base. CDR1 and CDR2, looked up from the germline V gene, are SGHVS and FQNEAQ. The immunoSEQ platform was used to sequence TCR beta CDR3 regions at survey depth. The QIAamp DNA micro kit was used to extract genomic DNA from every cultured and uncultured CD8+ T cell population. In the source study's methods: Samples with fewer than 5,000 productive reads were excluded, resulting in the removal of about 7% of the roughly 80 HIV peptide-stimulated cultures. A MANAFEST web app trimmed sequences to CDR3 and removed nonproductive sequences, CDR3s under 5 amino acids, and those not starting C or ending F/W. Antigen-specific clonotypes had to expand in at least 2 of 3 replicates versus no-peptide control at FDR 0.01, only within one epitope family. A frequency at least fivefold higher than in wells stimulated with peptides from other epitope families was additionally required for specific clonotypes. TCRdb provides this immuneACCESS table in a form limited to in-frame rearrangements. Some clones are lacking; in checked studies, under half of them reflect an unresolved V gene, and why the rest are absent is not known. D and trimming come from the DNA, and the V and J calls and clone size come from that table. Within this sample are some 5,600 clones, with about 70% of them counted one time only. The ten top clones hold around 43% of the sample.

The EasySep Human CD8+ T Cell Enrichment Kit was used on day 10 to isolate CD8+ T cells from every culture. The data stem from a study of CD8 T cell repertoires and HIV-1 epitope variants (dated by TCRdb to between 2020 and 2021). Regarding the research as a whole: In separate culture wells, T cells were stimulated with each of twenty-five peptides that represented autologous and known Gag and Nef epitope variants. The control conditions were a CMV, EBV and flu peptide pool, the Ebola AY9 epitope as a negative control, and a well with no peptide. The epitopes tested were three Gag epitope families plus Nef HW9 and YT9. T cells were enriched using the EasySep Human T Cell Enrichment Kit and then co-cultured with an equal number of autologous T cell-negative cells acting as antigen-presenting cells. Cultures ran for about 10 days in IMDM with gentamicin, with half-media changes on days 3 and 7 adding IL-2, IL-7 and IL-15. An aliquot of 1M T cells was saved as an uncultured baseline condition, separate from the 75 to 95 T cell cultures. A total of about 87 T cell cultures were run, with each culture condition done in triplicate except for one peptide, which was done in duplicate. General conclusions and limits of the study: Of the nine antigen-specific TCR beta clonotypes identified, six appeared cross-reactive for autologous or known escape epitope variants. The Nef KF9 family was recognized by five clonotypes and the HW9 family by one, and no responses to the TAALDMSHF plasma variant were observed. The assay identified only TCR beta chains and indicated proliferation in response to antigen, without indicating T cell function or cytokine profile.

This sequence originates from a male donor with HIV. Recombination linked TRBV7-8 to TRBJ2-3; no D gene is confidently identified. Sample: cultured CD8+ T cells derived from PBMCs. The CDR3 in this case is CASSTIGTDTQYF. The nucleotides are TGTGCCAGCAGCACCATTGGCACGGATACGCAGTATTTT.